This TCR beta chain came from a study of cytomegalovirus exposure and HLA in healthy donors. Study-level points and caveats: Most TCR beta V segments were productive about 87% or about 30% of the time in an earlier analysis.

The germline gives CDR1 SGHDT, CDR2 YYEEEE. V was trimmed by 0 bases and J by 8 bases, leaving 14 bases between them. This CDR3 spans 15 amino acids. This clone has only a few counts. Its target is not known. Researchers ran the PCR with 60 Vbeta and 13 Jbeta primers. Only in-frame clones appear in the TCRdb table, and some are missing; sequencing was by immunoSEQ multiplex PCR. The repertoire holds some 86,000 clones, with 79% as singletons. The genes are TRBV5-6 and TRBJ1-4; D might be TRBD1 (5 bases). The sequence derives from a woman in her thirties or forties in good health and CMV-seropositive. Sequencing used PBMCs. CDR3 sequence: CASSLVGRVGEKLFF. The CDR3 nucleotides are TGTGCCAGCAGCTTGGTAGGCAGGGTGGGAGAAAAACTGTTTTTT.